These 16 T cell receptor beta chains were sequenced from one sample in a study of T cell changes during pregnancy in multiple sclerosis. Assay: immunoSEQ multiplex PCR; the TCRdb copy retains only in-frame clones and omits some. Of some 62,000 clones in the sample, approximately 90% were seen once. The sample was peripheral blood, taken in the second trimester of pregnancy. The receptors were gathered from a female donor in good health, enrolled as a control in a pregnancy study.

This clone was counted a single time. The genes are TRBV14 and TRBJ2-3; D might be TRBD1 (5 bases). This CDR3 region has 16 residues. The germline CDR1 and CDR2 sequences are SGHDN and FVKESK. Trimming shortened V by 4 bases and J by 3 bases, and 17 bases separated the two germline ends. The CDR3 loop is CASSPLAGITTDTQYF. Here the CDR3 DNA reads TGTGCCAGCAGCCCCCTGGCAGGGATTACGACAGATACGCAGTATTTT.

The V call is TRBV5-1, the J call TRBJ2-7, with 10 bases fitting TRBD1. Germline CDR1 is SGHRS and CDR2 is YFSETQ. V dropped 5 bases and J dropped 8; count of bases not matched to a gene: 7. The CDR3 is 13 amino acids. The CDR3 DNA follows: TGCGCCAGCAGATCAGGGACAGGGGATCAGCAGTACTTC. Its translation: CASRSGTGDQQYF.

The chain links TRBV27 to TRBJ2-1; TRBD2 might be the D (6 bases). Germline V CDR1 and CDR2: MNHEY, SMNVEV (reference sequence). The CDR3 is 17 residues long. Trimming took off 8 bases at V and 0 bases at J, with 20 bases between the two ends. Here the CDR3 reads CASGRLRAGRSYNEQFF. CDR3 nucleotide sequence: TGTGCCAGCGGGCGGCTGAGGGCGGGACGCTCCTACAATGAGCAGTTCTTC.

As to this clone: Other DNA sequences in the same sample also yield this CDR3. The V gene is TRBV10-3, the J gene TRBJ2-5, with TRBD2 matching 7 bases. Germline values: CDR1 ENHRY, CDR2 SYGVKD. V dropped 5 bases and J dropped 2; count of bases not matched to a gene: 2. This CDR3 region has 13 residues. CDR3 bases: TGTGCCATCAGTAGCGGGGAGCAAGAGACCCAGTACTTC. This codes for CAISSGEQETQYF.

The V and J genes are TRBV11-2 and TRBJ2-3; D unresolved. Germline V gene lookup returns CDR1 SGHAT and CDR2 FQNNGV. Trimming cost V 2 bases and J 4 bases, with 10 bases left between them. This CDR3 is built from 14 residues. The CDR3 DNA reads as TGTGCCAGCAGCTTATCCTTAAGCGCAGATACGCAGTATTTT. It codes for CASSLSLSADTQYF.

V is TRBV5-1 and J is TRBJ2-3, with TRBD2 as a possible D gene (5 bases). Germline assignment: CDR1 SGHRS and CDR2 YFSETQ. Trimming shortened V by 0 bases and J by 4 bases, and 12 bases separated the two germline ends. The CDR3 sequence is 15 residues long. CDR3 bases: TGCGCCAGCAGCTTGGGGCTTTCGGGGTCAGATACGCAGTATTTT. It codes for CASSLGLSGSDTQYF.

The chain carries TRBV30 and TRBJ1-6; 12 positions match TRBD1. CDR3 length: 14 amino acids. Trimming removed 2 bases from V and 9 bases from J; junction bases left unmatched: 2. The germline V gene has CDR1 GTSNPN and CDR2 SVGIG (reference sequence). This chain's CDR3 is CAWSTGQGASPLHF. Written as DNA, the CDR3 is TGTGCCTGGAGTACGGGACAGGGGGCTTCACCCCTCCACTTT. Complete variable domain (other parts from reference TRBV30 and TRBJ1-6): SQTIHQWPATLVQPVGSPLSLECTVEGTSNPNLYWYRQAAGRGLQLLFYSVGIGQISSEVPQNLSASRPQDRQFILSSKKLLLSDSGFYLCAWSTGQGASPLHFGNGTRLTVT.

This rearrangement joins TRBV30 to TRBJ1-1; 7 bases are shared with TRBD1. From germline, CDR1 is GTSNPN and CDR2 SVGIG (reference sequence). This CDR3 is built from 13 residues. V trimming: 5 bases; J trimming: 2 bases; junction bases outside the gene matches: 5. The CDR3 region is CAWEDRANTEAFF. The CDR3 coding sequence is TGTGCCTGGGAAGACAGGGCAAACACTGAAGCTTTCTTT.

The chain has TRBV19 and TRBJ2-6; weak D call: TRBD1 (5 bases). Germline V gene data show CDR1 as LNHDA and CDR2 as SQIVND (reference sequence). The CDR3 runs to 16 residues. V was trimmed by 4 bases and J by 0 bases, leaving 10 bases between them. The CDR3 loop reads CASSNQGASGANVLTF. DNA for the CDR3: TGTGCCAGTAGTAACCAGGGCGCCTCTGGGGCCAACGTCCTGACTTTC.

The chain's CDR3 is CASSLSASGGTSEQFF. In nucleotides, the CDR3 is TGTGCCAGCAGTTTATCAGCGAGCGGGGGGACGTCTGAGCAGTTCTTC. J is TRBJ2-1 and V is TRBV27; 9 bases are a match to TRBD2. Germline assignment: CDR1 MNHEY and CDR2 SMNVEV (reference sequence). The CDR3 is made up of 16 amino acids. With 0 bases clipped from V and 9 bases from J, the junction kept 9 bases outside the gene matches.

This clone is a singleton in its sample. This sequence joins TRBV11-2 and TRBJ2-5; a possible D gene is TRBD1 (6 bases). Germline V gene sequence: CDR1 SGHAT, CDR2 FQNNGV. The CDR3 spans 14 residues. The ends were cut back, 1 base at V and 1 base at J, with 7 bases in the middle. In DNA form, the CDR3 reads TGTGCCAGCAGCTTAGTACAGGGCCAAGAGACCCAGTACTTC. Protein product: CASSLVQGQETQYF.

The rearrangement links TRBV30 to TRBJ1-2; D remains ambiguous. Trimming cost V 5 bases and J 1 base, with 8 bases left between them. This CDR3 region has 12 residues. CDR1 is GTSNPN, CDR2 SVGIG, per germline (reference sequence). For the CDR3, the DNA is TGTGCCTGGTGGAGGGTTAACTATGGCTACACCTTC. This gives the protein CAWWRVNYGYTF.

This rearrangement joins TRBV7-3 to TRBJ2-5, with D unclear. CDR1 and CDR2 from the germline V gene are SGHTA and FQGTGA. This CDR3 has 13 residues. V was clipped by 1 base and J by 3 bases, with 6 bases between them. The chain's CDR3 is CASSLRPKETQYF. DNA of the CDR3: TGTGCCAGCAGCTTAAGGCCCAAAGAGACCCAGTACTTC.

The V call is TRBV7-9, the J call TRBJ2-1; 12 bases map to TRBD1. The length of the CDR3 is 16 residues. The germline V gene encodes CDR1 SEHNR and CDR2 FQNEAQ (reference sequence). V lost 6 bases and J lost 7; bases outside the gene matches: 10. The CDR3 DNA sequence: TGTGCCAGCAGTTCCAGCCGGGACAGGGGGCTGAATGAGCAGTTCTTC. It codes for CASSSSRDRGLNEQFF.

The chain has TRBV4-1 and TRBJ2-3, with 11 bases matching TRBD2. V was clipped by 2 bases and J by 2 bases; unmatched bases: 15. The CDR3 is 20 amino acids. Germline assignment: CDR1 MGHRA and CDR2 YSYEKL. CDR3 in amino acids: CASSQHSGGASSSYTDTQYF. As DNA, the CDR3 is TGCGCCAGCAGCCAACATAGCGGGGGGGCCTCCTCGAGCTACACAGATACGCAGTATTTT.

This clone was seen once. This chain links TRBV10-2 with TRBJ2-5; TRBD1 matches 8 bases. This CDR3 spans 15 amino acids. Looked up from germline, CDR1 is WSHSY and CDR2 is SAAADI. With 0 bases clipped from V and 5 bases from J, the junction kept 5 bases outside the gene matches. The CDR3 spells CASSESGTGAETQYF. The DNA for the CDR3 is TGCGCCAGCAGTGAGTCGGGGACAGGAGCGGAGACCCAGTACTTC.